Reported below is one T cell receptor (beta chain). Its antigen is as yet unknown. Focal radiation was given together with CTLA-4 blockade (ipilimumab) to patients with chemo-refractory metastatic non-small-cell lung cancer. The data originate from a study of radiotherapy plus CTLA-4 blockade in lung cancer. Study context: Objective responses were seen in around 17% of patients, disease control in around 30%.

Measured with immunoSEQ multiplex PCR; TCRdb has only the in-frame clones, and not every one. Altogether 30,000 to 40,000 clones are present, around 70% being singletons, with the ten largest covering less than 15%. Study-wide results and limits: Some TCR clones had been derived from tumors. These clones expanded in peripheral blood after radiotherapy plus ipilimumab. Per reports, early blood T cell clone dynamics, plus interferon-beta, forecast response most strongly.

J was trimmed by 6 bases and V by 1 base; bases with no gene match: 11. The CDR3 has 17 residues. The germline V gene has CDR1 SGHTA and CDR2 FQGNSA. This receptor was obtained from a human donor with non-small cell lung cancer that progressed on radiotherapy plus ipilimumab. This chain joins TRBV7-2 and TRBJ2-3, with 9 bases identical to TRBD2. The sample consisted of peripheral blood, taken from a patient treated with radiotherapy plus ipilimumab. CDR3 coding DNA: TGTGCCAGCAGCTTAGTTATGCGGGGGGGTAACCGGGATACGCAGTATTTT. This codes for CASSLVMRGGNRDTQYF.